This TCR beta chain originates from a study of response to subunit inactivated influenza vaccine. The sample holds many counts of this clonotype. The CDR3 has 12 residues. Germline V lookup: CDR1 SGHTA, CDR2 FQGNSA. V lost 3 bases and J lost 10, with 10 bases in between. TCRdb re-derived calls from the RT-PCR reads in MiXCR, one entry per CDR3 protein. The sample has 800,000 or so distinct CDR3 sequences, 21% seen once. This TCR was recovered from a man aged 50 or older who received an inactivated influenza vaccine. The chain uses TRBV7-2 and TRBJ2-1; TRBD1 or TRBD2 may be the D gene (6 bases each). The sequences come from PBMCs from blood, collected about 5 days after vaccination. The CDR3 nucleotides read TGTGCCAGCAGCTTCATCGGGGGCGAGCAGTTCTTC. Its protein is CASSFIGGEQFF.